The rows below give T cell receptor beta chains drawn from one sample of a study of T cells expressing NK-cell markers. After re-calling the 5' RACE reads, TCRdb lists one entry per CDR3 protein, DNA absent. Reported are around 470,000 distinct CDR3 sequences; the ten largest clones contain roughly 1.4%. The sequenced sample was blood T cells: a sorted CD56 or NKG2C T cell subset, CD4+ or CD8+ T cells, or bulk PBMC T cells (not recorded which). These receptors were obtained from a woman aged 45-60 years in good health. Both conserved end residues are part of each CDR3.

CASSLLGQGTNVLTF	TRBV12-3/TRBV12-4	TRBJ2-6
CASSWTSPQETQYF	TRBV12-3/TRBV12-4	TRBJ2-5
CSAKTGGAEAFF	TRBV20-1	TRBJ1-1
CSVEYQGNTGELFF	TRBV29-1	TRBJ2-2
CASSAYSTTLNEKLFF	TRBV7-6	TRBJ1-4
CSVSGLGYEQYF	TRBV29-1	TRBJ2-7
CASSLEAGVRWEQFF	TRBV11-3	TRBJ2-1
CASSYRRITGGEQFF	TRBV11-2	TRBJ2-1
CSAPRRREGWRETQYF	TRBV20-1	TRBJ2-5
CASSGLDSLKQFF	TRBV7-9	TRBJ2-1
CASRQSGGGSETQYF	TRBV12-3/TRBV12-4	TRBJ2-5
CASSYSNGLAGDLEYF	TRBV6-2/TRBV6-3	TRBJ2-4
CASTRTGTTYNEQFF	TRBV12-3/TRBV12-4	TRBJ2-1
CASSQDRGTRGSGNEQFF	TRBV4-1	TRBJ2-1
CASSVSSEKTQYF	TRBV5-6	TRBJ2-3
CASSPNPNYREELFF	TRBV18	TRBJ2-2
CSARDRLAGPRTGELFF	TRBV20-1	TRBJ2-2
CSVPWGNTIYF	TRBV29-1	TRBJ1-3
CASSATQDPRSYTF	TRBV9	TRBJ1-2
CASSPLENEQFF	TRBV7-9	TRBJ2-1
CAWSGQLEHEKLFF	TRBV30	TRBJ1-4
CASDSKSFMNTEAFF	TRBV6-6	TRBJ1-1
CASSFSGTAQNIQYF	TRBV2	TRBJ2-4
CATSDTTPSGRSSNEQFF	TRBV24-1	TRBJ2-1
CATEGGLAGETDTQYF	TRBV28	TRBJ2-3
CASSFSVPDTQYF	TRBV11-2	TRBJ2-3
CATGGTSGSPENEQFF	TRBV24-1	TRBJ2-1
CASSFQEAYGYTF	TRBV7-9	TRBJ1-2
CASSIDGSGELFF	TRBV19	TRBJ2-2
CASSPPGKTQYF	TRBV7-2	TRBJ2-3
CASSLSIQLETQYF	TRBV27	TRBJ2-5
CASGLVPRGLAVQETQYF	TRBV12-5	TRBJ2-5
CASSRMRTSGVLSTGELFF	TRBV27	TRBJ2-2
CASSSAGGAVTDTQYF	TRBV5-1	TRBJ2-3
CASGRPGVHEQFF	TRBV5-1	TRBJ2-1
CASSLGVGLAGVHYEQYF	TRBV7-2	TRBJ2-7
CASSSPHGTSGSLGELFF	TRBV12-3/TRBV12-4	TRBJ2-2
CASSYIAGRETQYF	TRBV5-5	TRBJ2-5
CASSPLPSPDTQYF	TRBV18	TRBJ2-3
CCGGADTEAFF	TRBV30	TRBJ1-1
CASSVDRGDTQYF	TRBV9	TRBJ2-3
CASSVFSSGFTGELFF	TRBV9	TRBJ2-2
CASSLGLAKVSEQFF	TRBV7-7	TRBJ2-1
CASRRYWETEAFF	TRBV27	TRBJ1-1
CASSSDRGIGTEAFF	TRBV5-1	TRBJ1-1
CASRIRTSGISSTGELFF	TRBV28	TRBJ2-2
CASMGRTTDTQYF	TRBV2	TRBJ2-3
CSARGYNLSYNEQFF	TRBV20-1	TRBJ2-1
CASSQGLAGATGELFF	TRBV3-1	TRBJ2-2
CASRLEPTDTQYF	TRBV2	TRBJ2-3
CASSLQGLEQYF	TRBV7-9	TRBJ2-7
CATSDPTASVDSKTQYF	TRBV24-1	TRBJ2-5
CATSRSPGGQETQYF	TRBV15	TRBJ2-5
CAISGSASVTYEQYF	TRBV10-3	TRBJ2-7